This T cell receptor beta chain came from a study of CD8 T cells in Susac syndrome. Study findings and constraints: The TCR sequencing and HLA analysis in the study involved a relatively small number of individuals, as the study acknowledged.

Germline V gives CDR1 SGHNT, CDR2 YYREEE (reference sequence). V lost 4 bases to trimming and J lost 2 bases, with 9 bases between them. The CDR3 runs to 13 residues. With random hexamers, reverse transcription was performed on about 0.5 to 1 ug of RNA. Amplification of TCR beta CDR3 spanned 54 Vbeta and 13 Jbeta via immunoSEQ multiplex PCR. TCRdb called the immunoSEQ multiplex PCR reads again in MiXCR, with one record for every CDR3 protein. The profile shows about 170,000 distinct CDR3 sequences, roughly 92% of them singletons. TEMRA cells were FACS-enriched, unlike CD8+ and CD4+ T cells, which were negatively isolated. For this clonotype: Its antigen remains unknown.

The chain recombines TRBV5-4 with TRBJ1-2; tentative D call: TRBD1 (5 bases). This TCR derives from a human donor with multiple sclerosis. Material: CD4+ T cells from PBMCs. The CDR3 protein is CASSHRDNYGYTF. In nucleotides, the CDR3 is TGTGCCAGCAGCCACCGGGACAACTATGGCTACACCTTC.